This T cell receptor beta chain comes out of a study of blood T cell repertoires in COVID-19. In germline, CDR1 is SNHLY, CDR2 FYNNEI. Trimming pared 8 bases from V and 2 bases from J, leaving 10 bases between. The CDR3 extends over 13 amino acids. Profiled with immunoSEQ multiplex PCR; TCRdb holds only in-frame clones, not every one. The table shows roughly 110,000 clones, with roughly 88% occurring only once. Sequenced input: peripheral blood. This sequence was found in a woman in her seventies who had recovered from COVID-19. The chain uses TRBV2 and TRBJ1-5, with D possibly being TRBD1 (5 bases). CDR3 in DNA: TGTGCCAGCGGGGACTACGGCAATCAGCCCCAGCATTTT. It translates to CASGDYGNQPQHF.